This T cell receptor beta chain stems from a study of CD8+CD57+ T cells in acquired aplastic anemia. Background on the study: Isolated CD4+ and CD8+ cells, once sorted, yielded DNA averaging about 3.2 ug. Findings of the study overall: Patients and controls had in common around 29 CD8+ CDR3 sequences.

Both TCR beta VDJ combination and CDR3 sequence profiling were carried out. Genomic DNA was the template for this profiling. TCRdb re-derived calls from the reads in MiXCR, one entry per CDR3 protein. The data show 450,000 to 600,000 distinct CDR3 sequences, with around 33% seen just once and around 0.82% held by the top ten. V was cut by 0 bases and J by 2 bases, with 11 bases left in between. The CDR3 is 16 residues long. Germline CDR1 is SNHLY and CDR2 is FYNNEI. This clonotype appeared a few times. Its antigen remains unknown. Patients picked for sequencing had shown CD8+CD57+ cell expansion detected by flow cytometry.

The sequence derives from a human donor with aplastic anemia. The rearrangement joins TRBV2 to TRBJ2-4, with D maybe TRBD2 (6 bases). Material: sorted CD4+, CD8+, or CD8+CD57+ T cells (not recorded which) from PBMCs. The CDR3 nucleotides are TGTGCCAGCAGTGAAGCGGCGGGGCGACCCAAAAACATTCAGTACTTC. This sequence encodes CASSEAAGRPKNIQYF.